The text below deals with one T cell receptor beta chain. No antigen is known for it. The sample originates from a study of beta chain features in type 1 diabetes. Study observations and caveats: All four CD4+ subsets from Type 1 diabetes patients carried moderately but significantly shorter TCRB CDR3s.

As every portion of the isolated RNA was reverse transcribed, the sequencing read expressed TCRB transcripts. Assay: immunoSEQ multiplex PCR; the TCRdb copy retains only in-frame clones and omits some. The table records 95,000 to 150,000 clones, 17% of them present only once. Trimming cost V 6 bases and J 6 bases; bases outside gene matches: 20. Looked up from germline, CDR1 is GTSNPN and CDR2 is SVGIG (reference sequence). The CDR3 length is 18 residues. This TCR derives from a young man with type 1 diabetes. The chain recombines TRBV30 with TRBJ2-4; 10 nucleotides line up with TRBD2. The sample comprised central memory CD4+ T cells from blood. The CDR3 reads CACEKPGGLAGGLNIQYF. In DNA, the CDR3 is TGTGCCTGCGAGAAGCCGGGTGGCTTAGCGGGGGGCCTAAACATTCAGTACTTC.